Reported below is one TCR beta chain. This clone was picked up a small number of times. Its specific antigen is unknown. Per-nucleotide qualities are absent, and no much larger clonotype sits a single base away. This entry comes from a study of PD-1 blockade in classical Hodgkin lymphoma (dated by TCRdb to the early 2020s). Study-wide context: Nivolumab dosing was 3 mg/kg intravenously every 2 weeks, continuing until either disease progression or unacceptable toxicity. To define a peripheral blood immune signature of response to PD-1 blockade in classical Hodgkin lymphoma, the study combined TCR beta sequencing with CyTOF. Paper-wide results and their limitations: By C4D1, a significant rise was seen in CD4+ TCR diversity but not in CD8+ TCR diversity (p=0.0027 vs p=0.16), and the rise was most apparent among complete responders (p=0.02). Patients starting nivolumab less than 1 year after ASCT had lower diversity and were excluded from later analyses to avoid confounding by immune reconstitution. Trial patients achieving complete response had baseline diversity similar to newly diagnosed patients, whereas partial responders and progressors had significantly lower diversity. Baseline TCR diversity was reported as lower in newly diagnosed patients than in healthy donors, and lower still in relapsed/refractory patients. The study was limited to a single clinical trial cohort, and causes of repertoire differences, possibly disease activity or prior therapy, remained undefined.

The Qiagen DNeasy kit was used to extract genomic DNA both from unsorted PBMCs and from the negatively selected CD4+ and CD8+ fractions. Using primers that anneal to V and J segments, immunoSEQ multiplex PCR amplified the TCR beta CDR3 regions. Amplification bias was minimized using a synthetic immune receptor repertoire, and residual bias was removed computationally after sequencing. On the authors' methods: Custom Python scripts were used to quantify repertoire diversity as the Shannon entropy index. Unsorted, CD4+ and CD8+ repertoires were analyzed separately, except for combined analyses in which CD4+ and CD8+ sequences were merged in silico. Clonal expansion was defined as a frequency increase of at least 2-fold after treatment compared with C1D1, and clones undetected at baseline were assigned a pseudocount of 0.5. Clones with 0 or 1 copy at C1D1 were defined as singleton clones, while clones with 2 or more copies were defined as non-singleton clones. Clones expanded in unsorted samples were labelled as CD4+, CD8+ or unknown by matching protein sequences in sorted samples from the same patient. Wilcoxon tests on paired samples were used to test diversity changes from C1D1 to C4D1. Sourced from immuneACCESS, this table was stored by TCRdb with only in-frame sequences that have V and J called. A share of the clones is absent; for the studies checked, an unresolved V gene accounts for under half, and the remainder has no known explanation. The DNA was the basis for D and trimming; V, J and clone size are from that table. This sample gives about 110,000 clones in total; roughly 87% of them show up just once. The top ten clonotypes cover about 20% of the sample.

This specimen's time point label, per the study, means: cycle 2 day 1 (C2D1) of nivolumab. Relapse after autologous stem cell transplantation had occurred in all trial patients, and cohorts A, B and C were distinguished by prior brentuximab vedotin exposure. A total of under 70 patients with relapsed/refractory classical Hodgkin lymphoma made up the trial cohort, and each patient's best overall response was complete response, partial response or progressive disease. In the multi-cohort phase II CheckMate 205 trial, trial patients received single-agent nivolumab. An independent review committee assessed best overall response by applying the 2007 International Working Group response criteria. PBMCs from the trial were collected at three points: immediately before nivolumab initiation (C1D1), and during therapy at cycle 2 day 1 and cycle 4 day 1. Peripheral blood was collected in 8 mL Vacutainer Cell Preparation Tubes, from which PBMCs were isolated by centrifugation and then cryopreserved.

The receptor was isolated from a human donor with classical Hodgkin lymphoma. The sequences come from peripheral blood mononuclear cells (PBMCs), collected before the second cycle of nivolumab.

This receptor carries the CDR3 CASSGELDTEAFF. The bases read TGTGCCAGCAGTGGGGAATTGGACACTGAAGCTTTCTTT. This receptor chain uses TRBV2 and TRBJ1-1; the D gene cannot be resolved reliably. Per the germline V gene, SNHLY is the CDR1 and FYNNEI is the CDR2. The CDR3 runs 13 amino acids, cysteine and phenylalanine included. This entry keeps only the CDR3 DNA: 39 bases, framed from base 1. V is pared back by 4 bases and J by 3 bases, with 9 bases lying between the germline termini.